Presented here are 32 T cell receptor beta chains from one specimen sequenced in a study of identical twins. MiXCR, applied by TCRdb to the 5' RACE reads, yields one record per CDR3 protein. Of around 960,000 distinct CDR3 sequences in the sample, 9% to 15% were seen once. These data also featured in a second study, about yellow fever vaccine responses in identical twins.

The specimen was PBMCs. All receptors derive from a woman aged 18-30 years in good health.

This clonotype was found a few times. The V gene is TRBV5-1, the J gene TRBJ2-5; no definite D call. Germline assignment: CDR1 SGHRS and CDR2 YFSETQ. V was clipped by 0 bases and J by 4 bases, with 13 bases between them. This CDR3 region has 15 residues. The CDR3 loop reads CASSLAPGRTETQYF. CDR3 coding DNA: TGCGCCAGCAGCTTGGCCCCGGGCCGCACAGAGACCCAGTACTTC.

This clonotype has just a few counts. V gene TRBV20-1 combines with J gene TRBJ2-1; no reliable D call. CDR3 length: 15 amino acids. V was trimmed by 3 bases and J by 2 bases, leaving 14 bases between them. Germline lookup yields CDR1 DFQATT and CDR2 SNEGSKA (reference sequence). This CDR3 is CSARPDHSPYNEQFF. In DNA, the CDR3 is TGCAGTGCTAGGCCTGACCATAGTCCCTACAATGAGCAGTTCTTC.

There are a few counts of this clonotype. V and J are TRBV2 and TRBJ1-2; unclear D gene. With 7 bases removed from V and 8 bases from J, the gap between germline ends came to 14 bases. Germline-derived CDR1 and CDR2 are SNHLY and FYNNEI. This CDR3 comprises 12 residues. The CDR3, as DNA: TGTGCCAGCACCTCCGTTGGGCGCGGCTACACCTTC. It codes for CASTSVGRGYTF.

This clonotype was counted a few times. This sequence joins TRBV5-6 and TRBJ1-4; D unclear. CDR1 and CDR2 from the germline V gene are SGHDT and YYEEEE. Trimming stripped 1 base from V and 8 bases from J, with 12 bases between. This CDR3 contains 14 residues. CDR3 in amino acids: CASSLIASREKLFF. CDR3 coding DNA: TGTGCCAGCAGCTTGATTGCCAGTCGGGAAAAACTGTTTTTT.

Only one count was recorded for this clonotype. This sequence joins TRBV29-1 and TRBJ2-2; the D gene is possibly TRBD2 (6 bases). CDR3 length: 16 amino acids. Germline V gene data show CDR1 as SQVTM and CDR2 as ANQGSEA. Trimming took 6 bases from V and 7 from J, leaving 24 bases between them. The CDR3 loop is CSVVGGPESRYGELFF. The CDR3 nucleotides are TGCAGCGTGGTCGGAGGGCCAGAGTCCCGGTACGGGGAGCTGTTTTTT.

The chain carries TRBV20-1 and TRBJ2-5; 14 positions match TRBD2. The trim removed 0 bases at V and 5 bases at J, leaving 5 bases unmatched. Germline CDR1 reads DFQATT; CDR2 reads SNEGSKA (reference sequence). This CDR3 region has 16 residues. The chain's CDR3 is CSARDEGLAGEETQYF. In nucleotides, the CDR3 is TGCAGTGCTAGAGATGAGGGACTAGCGGGAGAGGAGACCCAGTACTTC.

This chain links TRBV2 with TRBJ1-2, with 8 positions matching TRBD1. Germline loops: CDR1 SNHLY, CDR2 FYNNEI. V lost 5 bases and J lost 2; bases outside the gene matches: 10. The CDR3 is made up of 16 amino acids. The CDR3 region has the DNA TGTGCCAGCAGTCGATCCGGGACAGGTCGGAACTATGGCTACACCTTC. As protein: CASSRSGTGRNYGYTF.

This clonotype was detected a few times. This chain's CDR3 is CASSLVQAVFTGELFF. The CDR3 coding sequence is TGTGCCAGCAGTTTAGTACAGGCCGTATTCACCGGGGAGCTGTTTTTT. J is TRBJ2-2 and V is TRBV12-3 or TRBV12-4; possible D gene TRBD1, 5 bases. The CDR3 is made up of 16 amino acids. Trimming shortened V by 1 base and J by 4 bases, and 13 bases separated the two germline ends.

J is TRBJ2-1 and V is TRBV14; D gene unclear. This CDR3 has 15 amino acids. V lost 5 bases, J lost 4 bases, and 15 bases lay in between. CDR1 is SGHDN and CDR2 is FVKESK in the germline V gene. The CDR3: CASSSRSGPYNEQFF. The CDR3, as DNA: TGTGCCAGCAGCAGTCGTAGTGGGCCATACAATGAGCAGTTCTTC.

The table lists this clonotype with a few counts. The chain employs TRBV5-5 and TRBJ2-5; no definite D call. CDR3 length equals 15 residues. The germline gives CDR1 SGHKS, CDR2 YYEKEE (reference sequence). Trimming took 3 bases from V and 5 from J, leaving 17 bases between them. In DNA form, the CDR3 reads TGTGCCAGCAGCTCCTCCACAGCCCTGCGGGAGACCCAGTACTTC. Its protein is CASSSSTALRETQYF.

The V and J genes are TRBV4-1 and TRBJ1-4; maybe TRBD1 (6 bases). CDR1 and CDR2 from the germline V gene are MGHRA and YSYEKL. The ends were cut back, 4 bases at V and 7 bases at J, with 13 bases in the middle. There are 14 residues in the CDR3. CDR3 in amino acids: CASSRAGAPEKLFF. The CDR3 DNA is TGCGCCAGCAGCCGCGCAGGGGCCCCTGAAAAACTGTTTTTT.

This clonotype was seen more than once but under ten times. The CDR3 sequence: CASSLDRAGVHTGELFF. Written as DNA, the CDR3 is TGTGCCAGCAGCTTAGATAGGGCGGGAGTCCACACCGGGGAGCTGTTTTTT. J is TRBJ2-2 and V is TRBV11-3; 7 positions match TRBD2. Per germline, CDR1 SGHNT and CDR2 YENEEA. The V and J ends lost 0 bases and 3 bases, in that order; junction bases with no gene match: 7. The CDR3 length is 17 residues.

This clonotype has a count of ten or more. The genes are TRBV3-1 and TRBJ1-6; TRBD1 matches 7 bases. With V trimmed by 1 base and J by 10 bases, 10 bases remained unmatched. The CDR3 totals 16 residues. The germline gives CDR1 LGHDT, CDR2 YNNKEL (reference sequence). In DNA form, the CDR3 reads TGTGCCAGCAGCCAAGTCCCGGGACAGAGAAACTCACCCCTCCACTTT. Translation gives CASSQVPGQRNSPLHF.

This clonotype was seen a handful of times. The chain couples TRBV5-6 to TRBJ2-7; no reliable D call. Trimming cost V 5 bases and J 1 base, with 13 bases left between them. The CDR3 totals 14 residues. Germline V gene sequence: CDR1 SGHDT, CDR2 YYEEEE. CDR3 region: CASSRGLGSYEQYF. The CDR3 region has the DNA TGTGCCAGCAGTCGCGGCCTTGGGTCCTACGAGCAGTACTTC.

This clonotype was observed a single time. The chain combines TRBV7-9 with TRBJ1-2; 10 positions match TRBD1. The CDR3 has 15 residues. V dropped 3 bases and J dropped 6; count of bases not matched to a gene: 7. Germline V gene lookup returns CDR1 SEHNR and CDR2 FQNEAQ (reference sequence). CDR3 DNA: TGTGCCAGCAGCTTTGGGGGACAGGGGAGAGATGGCTACACCTTC. This translates into CASSFGGQGRDGYTF.

This rearrangement joins TRBV19 to TRBJ2-7, with D tentatively TRBD2 (5 bases). This CDR3 contains 13 residues. V lost 5 bases to trimming and J lost 6 bases, with 14 bases between them. From germline, CDR1 is LNHDA and CDR2 SQIVND (reference sequence). The CDR3 DNA sequence: TGTGCCAGTAGTGTGGACTGGGTTGGCGAGCAGTACTTC. Translation gives CASSVDWVGEQYF.

This clonotype was counted ten times or more. The CDR3 DNA reads TGTGCCAGCAGTTTATGGTTTGGCACTCACTCCTACGAGCAGTACGTC. Amino acid sequence: CASSLWFGTHSYEQYV. The J gene is TRBJ2-7, the V gene TRBV28; D is undetermined. This CDR3 is built from 16 residues. Germline V gene data show CDR1 as MDHEN and CDR2 as SYDVKM. Trimming cost V 0 bases and J 0 bases, with 12 bases left between them.

This clonotype was seen a handful of times. The chain carries TRBV3-1 and TRBJ2-1; possible D gene TRBD2, 6 bases. This CDR3 contains 16 residues. Per the germline V gene, CDR1 is LGHDT and CDR2 is YNNKEL (reference sequence). Trimming pared 0 bases from V and 3 bases from J, leaving 12 bases between. This chain's CDR3 is CASSQETPGSYNEQFF. The CDR3, as DNA: TGTGCCAGCAGCCAAGAAACCCCCGGGAGCTACAATGAGCAGTTCTTC.

This chain connects TRBV29-1 to TRBJ2-5; tentative D call: TRBD2 (6 bases). The CDR3 is 13 amino acids. Trimming removed 4 bases at V and 5 bases at J, with 14 bases between. Germline loops: CDR1 SQVTM, CDR2 ANQGSEA. The CDR3 sequence is CSVVEGGFETQYF. As DNA, the CDR3 is TGCAGCGTTGTGGAGGGAGGTTTTGAGACCCAGTACTTC.

V is TRBV18 and J is TRBJ2-5; D gene uncertain. Germline V lookup: CDR1 KGHSH, CDR2 LQKENI. Trimming removed 1 base at V and 4 bases at J, with 19 bases between. The CDR3 length is 17 residues. The DNA for the CDR3 is TGTGCCAGCTCACCACTGTCTCACCGCGCACTGCCAGAGACCCAGTACTTC. Translating it yields CASSPLSHRALPETQYF.

This rearrangement joins TRBV14 to TRBJ2-3, with 9 bases that match TRBD1. Per germline, CDR1 SGHDN and CDR2 FVKESK. The CDR3 contains 19 residues. After removal of 7 bases from V and 4 bases from J, the junction contained 21 bases not matched to a gene. DNA of the CDR3: TGTGCCAGCACCCCAAGTGGACAGGGGCCCTTCGATTTTGCAGATACGCAGTATTTT. This codes for CASTPSGQGPFDFADTQYF.

This sequence joins TRBV14 and TRBJ2-1; 7 bases match TRBD1. V dropped 4 bases and J dropped 6; count of bases not matched to a gene: 6. The CDR3 has 14 residues. Germline values: CDR1 SGHDN, CDR2 FVKESK. This CDR3 is CASSLFRDSNEQFF. The CDR3 bases are TGTGCCAGCAGCCTATTCCGGGACAGCAATGAGCAGTTCTTC.

The DNA for the CDR3 is TGTGCCAGCACCATATTAGCGGCGGGCACCGGGGAGCTGTTTTTT. Protein product: CASTILAAGTGELFF. The gene calls are TRBV27 and TRBJ2-2, with a tentative D call TRBD2 (6 bases). Germline V CDR1 and CDR2: MNHEY, SMNVEV (reference sequence). This CDR3 spans 15 amino acids. V dropped 7 bases and J dropped 4 bases, with 16 bases sitting between them.

The chain carries TRBV3-1 and TRBJ1-1; D call uncertain. The CDR3 length is 15 residues. Trimming removed 1 base from V and 2 bases from J, with 11 bases in between. The germline CDR1 and CDR2 sequences are LGHDT and YNNKEL (reference sequence). The CDR3 here is CASSQGLFLNTEAFF. The CDR3 DNA reads as TGTGCCAGCAGCCAAGGTTTGTTCCTTAACACTGAAGCTTTCTTT.

This clonotype was detected only a few times. Since a much larger clone is just one base distant, this may be a read error. J is TRBJ2-1 and V is TRBV5-1; 11 bases agree with TRBD2. The CDR3 has 15 amino acids. Germline-derived CDR1 and CDR2 are SGHRS and YFSETQ. With V trimmed by 4 bases and J by 4 bases, 4 bases remained unmatched. The CDR3 nucleotides are TGCGCCAGCAGCAACGGACTAGCGGGTTACAATGAGCAGTTCTTC. It codes for CASSNGLAGYNEQFF.

This clonotype was seen repeatedly, ten times or more. The V gene is TRBV2, the J gene TRBJ2-2; no reliable D call. V was shortened by 9 bases and J by 4 bases, with 15 bases between the two germline ends. The V gene's germline CDR1 is SNHLY and CDR2 FYNNEI. This CDR3 has 14 residues. The CDR3 sequence is CASRTPKGTGELFF. The CDR3 nucleotides read TGTGCCAGTAGGACCCCGAAGGGCACCGGGGAGCTGTTTTTT.

The chain employs TRBV2 and TRBJ2-4; a weak D match, TRBD1 (5 bases). Trimming cost V 7 bases and J 1 base, with 11 bases left between them. The germline V gene has CDR1 SNHLY and CDR2 FYNNEI. This CDR3 has 14 residues. The CDR3 is CASTIGAAKNIQYF. CDR3 bases: TGTGCCAGCACAATTGGGGCCGCCAAAAACATTCAGTACTTC.

This clonotype has only a few counts. V and J are TRBV29-1 and TRBJ2-3, with a weak D call TRBD2 (5 bases). This CDR3 region has 12 residues. Trimming took off 6 bases at V and 3 bases at J, with 10 bases between the two ends. Germline V gene lookup returns CDR1 SQVTM and CDR2 ANQGSEA. CDR3 protein: CSVEAGTDTQYF. DNA of the CDR3: TGCAGCGTCGAGGCGGGTACAGATACGCAGTATTTT.

This clonotype occurred many times. The genes are TRBV28 and TRBJ2-7; D remains ambiguous. This CDR3 is 12 amino acids long. Per germline, CDR1 MDHEN and CDR2 SYDVKM. The germline V and J ends were trimmed by 7 bases and 2 bases, with 9 bases remaining between them. The CDR3 coding sequence is TGTGCCAGCAATACAGCCACCTACGAGCAGTACTTC. Protein sequence: CASNTATYEQYF.

The rearrangement joins TRBV4-2 to TRBJ2-2; D unresolved. V was clipped by 4 bases and J by 3 bases, with 9 bases between them. Germline lookup yields CDR1 LGHNA and CDR2 YNFKEQ. The CDR3 covers 14 residues. CDR3 in amino acids: CASSPRIYTGELFF. The CDR3 DNA sequence: TGTGCCAGCAGCCCCCGTATTTACACCGGGGAGCTGTTTTTT.

This clonotype was detected ten times or more. The chain couples TRBV24-1 to TRBJ2-2; D is unclear. Trimming removed 5 bases from V and 4 bases from J, with 7 bases in between. CDR3 size: 13 residues. Germline loops: CDR1 KGHDR, CDR2 SFDVKD. The CDR3 sequence: CATSVGFTGELFF. CDR3 coding DNA: TGTGCCACCAGTGTCGGCTTCACCGGGGAGCTGTTTTTT.

This clonotype was counted a few times. The chain couples TRBV28 to TRBJ2-3; 9 positions match TRBD2. This CDR3 region has 17 residues. Germline V gene sequence: CDR1 MDHEN, CDR2 SYDVKM. V lost 3 bases, J lost 1 base, and 8 bases stayed unmatched. The CDR3 DNA sequence: TGTGCCAGCAGTTTTTCCCGGACTAGCGACGGCACAGATACGCAGTATTTT. Its translation is CASSFSRTSDGTDTQYF.